The rows below give T cell receptor beta chains drawn from one sample of a study of T cells after posttransplantation cyclophosphamide. Assay: immunoSEQ multiplex PCR; the TCRdb copy retains only in-frame clones and omits some. The sample includes about 3,600 clones, about 75% of them seen just once. Source material: memory CD8+ T cells sorted from blood. The receptor set was obtained from a man aged 45-65 years. The CDR3 runs from the conserved cysteine through the conserved F or W. Each record gives: CDR3 protein, CDR3 DNA, V gene, clone size, J gene, D gene. The D gene is left open where the match is weak. Clone size appears in some rows only: once, few, many, or a class for an expanded clone.

CASGIGGKYSPLHF TGTGCTAGTGGGATCGGGGGAAAATATTCACCCCTCCACTTT TRBV12-5 . TRBJ1-6 .
CASSIGFGGSYEQYF TGTGCCAGTAGTATTGGATTTGGCGGGTCCTACGAGCAGTACTTC TRBV19 medium-sized TRBJ2-7 .
CASTRIQGADTEAFF TGTGCCAGCACCAGAATCCAGGGGGCGGATACTGAAGCTTTCTTT TRBV27 . TRBJ1-1 TRBD1
CASRGGEITDTQYF TGTGCCAGCCGAGGGGGGGAGATCACAGATACGCAGTATTTT TRBV7-8 few TRBJ2-3 .
CASSYDGAHHYGYTF TGTGCCAGCAGTTATGATGGGGCGCATCACTATGGCTACACCTTC TRBV6-5 . TRBJ1-2 .
CASNLELEQFF TGTGCCAGCAATCTAGAGTTGGAGCAGTTCTTC TRBV5-5 . TRBJ2-1 .
CASSDQRYRPRDQPQHF TGTGCCAGCAGTGACCAGAGGTACCGCCCGAGGGATCAGCCCCAGCATTTT TRBV6-4 . TRBJ1-5 .
CASSLTESYEQYF TGTGCCAGCAGCCTCACTGAGTCCTACGAGCAGTACTTC TRBV7-3 . TRBJ2-7 .
CASSLVPSGGLGYTF TGTGCCAGCAGTTTAGTCCCCTCAGGGGGCCTTGGCTACACCTTC TRBV28 few TRBJ1-2 TRBD1
CASSLRLAGHNEQFF TGCGCCAGCAGCCTCCGGCTAGCGGGACACAATGAGCAGTTCTTC TRBV4-1 . TRBJ2-1 TRBD2
CASSHQTGEAFF TGTGCCAGCAGCCACCAGACAGGAGAAGCTTTCTTT TRBV5-6 . TRBJ1-1 .
CASSGSSYEQYF TGTGCCAGCAGCGGGAGCTCCTACGAGCAGTACTTC TRBV6-1 . TRBJ2-7 .
CASSVGRGGNYGYTF TGTGCCAGCAGCGTAGGACGCGGAGGCAACTATGGCTACACCTTC TRBV13 . TRBJ1-2 .
CASSLGDSFHVFF TGTGCCAGCAGCTTAGGCGACTCATTTCATGTGTTCTTC TRBV7-8 . TRBJ2-1 .
CASSLEPPGLAKYEQYF TGTGCCAGCAGCTTAGAGCCACCGGGACTAGCCAAATACGAGCAGTACTTC TRBV7-2 few TRBJ2-7 TRBD2
CASSFGAPGNEQFF TGCGCCAGCAGCTTTGGCGCGCCAGGGAATGAGCAGTTCTTC TRBV5-1 . TRBJ2-1 .
CASSEYSLPQHF TGTGCCAGCAGTGAATATAGTCTGCCCCAGCATTTT TRBV6-1 medium-sized TRBJ1-5 .
CASFISGSANEQFF TGTGCCAGCTTTATAAGCGGGAGTGCAAATGAGCAGTTCTTC TRBV7-9 . TRBJ2-1 TRBD2
CASSLITGVASGADDTQYF TGTGCCAGCAGCTTAATTACAGGCGTGGCTAGCGGAGCCGATGATACGCAGTATTTT TRBV7-3 . TRBJ2-3 TRBD2
CASTPGTEYTDTQYF TGCGCCAGCACGCCCGGGACAGAGTACACAGATACGCAGTATTTT TRBV5-1 . TRBJ2-3 TRBD1
CASAGDSRAEAFF TGCGCCAGCGCCGGCGACAGTCGGGCTGAAGCTTTCTTT TRBV10-1 . TRBJ1-1 .
CASRPSGEGNTGELFF TGTGCCAGTAGACCTAGCGGGGAGGGAAACACCGGGGAGCTGTTTTTT TRBV19 few TRBJ2-2 TRBD2
CASSPGTGSEETQYF TGTGCCAGCAGCCCAGGGACAGGGTCAGAGGAGACCCAGTACTTC TRBV11-1 . TRBJ2-5 TRBD1
CASSLGPEQYF TGTGCCAGCAGCTTGGGGCCCGAGCAGTACTTC TRBV7-9 . TRBJ2-7 .
CASSGTEAFF TGTGCCAGCAGTGGGACAGAAGCTTTCTTT TRBV25-1 . TRBJ1-1 .
CASSLGATYEQYF TGTGCCAGCAGTTTAGGGGCTACCTACGAGCAGTACTTC TRBV27 . TRBJ2-7 .
CASSRGTTGYDEQFF TGTGCCAGCAGCAGGGGTACGACAGGGTACGATGAGCAGTTCTTC TRBV5-8 . TRBJ2-1 TRBD1
CASSDLWRTEKLYGYTF TGCGCCAGCAGCGATCTCTGGCGGACAGAAAAACTCTATGGCTACACCTTC TRBV4-3 . TRBJ1-2 .
CASFSPTGDYEQYF TGTGCCAGCTTCAGCCCTACAGGGGACTACGAGCAGTACTTC TRBV2 . TRBJ2-7 TRBD1
CAPRPGKAFF TGTGCCCCAAGGCCGGGGAAGGCTTTCTTT TRBV19 . TRBJ1-1 .
CASNQGEDGELFF TGTGCCAGCAACCAAGGGGAGGACGGGGAGCTGTTTTTT TRBV6-5 . TRBJ2-2 .
CASSLLAGTGVTEAFF TGTGCCAGCAGCTTACTTGCCGGGACAGGGGTCACTGAAGCTTTCTTT TRBV7-2 . TRBJ1-1 TRBD1
CASSLASGGEETQYF TGTGCCAGCAGCTTGGCTAGCGGGGGAGAAGAGACCCAGTACTTC TRBV5-6 . TRBJ2-5 TRBD2
CASSADSGRTYEQYF TGTGCCAGCAGTGCTGATAGCGGGAGGACGTACGAGCAGTACTTC TRBV6-5 . TRBJ2-7 TRBD2
CSVPGVVVETQYF TGCAGCGTGCCCGGGGTTGTAGTAGAGACCCAGTACTTC TRBV29-1 few TRBJ2-5 .
CASSPGLATDTQYF TGTGCCAGCAGCCCGGGACTAGCTACAGATACGCAGTATTTT TRBV27 once TRBJ2-3 TRBD2
CSVVGRQETQYF TGCAGCGTTGTTGGCAGACAAGAGACCCAGTACTTC TRBV29-1 . TRBJ2-5 .
CASSIISMRYNEQFF TGTGCCAGTAGTATCATTAGCATGCGGTACAATGAGCAGTTCTTC TRBV19 once TRBJ2-1 .
CASSLAGLFYEQYF TGTGCCAGCAGCTTGGCCGGTTTATTTTACGAGCAGTACTTC TRBV5-6 . TRBJ2-7 .
CASSVDGRVFDEQFF TGTGCCAGCAGCGTAGACGGGAGAGTATTTGATGAGCAGTTCTTC TRBV9 . TRBJ2-1 .
CASARAVSSTGGQPQHF TGTGCCAGCGCTAGGGCGGTCTCTTCGACAGGGGGCCAGCCCCAGCATTTT TRBV2 . TRBJ1-5 TRBD1
CASSSTLAGGSYHNEQFF TGTGCCAGCAGTTCTACATTAGCGGGGGGAAGTTATCACAATGAGCAGTTCTTC TRBV28 few TRBJ2-1 TRBD2
CASSVDTGTYEQYF TGTGCCAGCAGCGTAGATACAGGGACCTACGAGCAGTACTTC TRBV9 . TRBJ2-7 .
CASSEGIVLSNQPQHF TGTGCCAGCAGTGAAGGCATTGTACTTAGCAATCAGCCCCAGCATTTT TRBV2 . TRBJ1-5 .
CASSYSAGAIEQYF TGTGCCAGCAGTTACTCAGCGGGAGCAATCGAGCAGTACTTC TRBV6-6 few TRBJ2-7 TRBD2
CASRPGWGDYGYTF TGTGCCAGCAGACCGGGGTGGGGAGACTATGGCTACACCTTC TRBV7-9 . TRBJ1-2 .
CASSELEQAAIQDGYTF TGTGCCAGCAGTGAATTGGAACAGGCTGCTATCCAGGATGGCTACACCTTC TRBV6-1 . TRBJ1-2 .
CASSLAGVPYEQYF TGTGCCAGCAGTTTAGCGGGGGTCCCCTACGAGCAGTACTTC TRBV28 . TRBJ2-7 TRBD2
CASMQGPDTQYF TGTGCCAGCATGCAGGGTCCTGATACGCAGTATTTT TRBV2 . TRBJ2-3 .
CSVVPTRQGERGYAF TGCAGCGTCGTACCTACAAGACAGGGAGAACGGGGCTACGCCTTC TRBV29-1 . TRBJ1-2 TRBD1